This T cell receptor (beta chain) appears in the sequencing data of a study of lymphopenia after photon versus proton radiotherapy. The repertoire was sequenced with immunoSEQ multiplex PCR; TCRdb's copy has only in-frame clones and lacks some. The data show approximately 25,000 clones, about 82% seen once. About this clone itself: Its specificity is unknown.

Study-level points and caveats: In patients who died, overall survival fell as post-nadir TCR diversity dropped more. Under photons, naive T cells and diversity fell while effector/memory populations rose.

Sequences were derived from peripheral blood, sampled from a patient treated with proton-based radiotherapy. This TCR was sampled from a woman in her sixties or seventies with pancreatic cancer.

The CDR3 region is CASSLVAEYEQYF. The CDR3, as DNA: TGTGCCAGCAGCTTAGTGGCGGAATACGAGCAGTACTTC. This chain connects TRBV7-8 to TRBJ2-7, with D hard to call. Per the germline V gene, CDR1 is SGHVS and CDR2 is FQNEAQ. The CDR3 sequence is 13 residues long. Between the trimmed V and J ends, which lost 1 base and 4 bases, there was a span of 8 bases.